This passage covers 14 T cell receptor beta chains from one sample sequenced in a study of blood T cell repertoires in COVID-19. This table comes from immunoSEQ multiplex PCR, and its TCRdb copy is limited to in-frame clones, with some not included. The profile covers 60,000 to 70,000 clones, with 65% to 90% appearing a single time and more than 1.4% taken by the ten largest. Input material: peripheral blood. The receptors shown here come from a woman between 55 and 75 years old with acute or convalescent COVID-19.

V and J are TRBV6-6 and TRBJ1-6; perhaps TRBD1 as D (5 bases). The CDR3 runs to 13 residues. V lost 6 bases, J lost 5 bases, and 8 bases lay in between. The germline V gene has CDR1 MNHNY and CDR2 SVGAGI (reference sequence). The CDR3 DNA follows: TGTGCCAGCAGGGGGCCTAATAATTCACCCCTCCACTTT. Translating it yields CASRGPNNSPLHF.

V gene TRBV27 combines with J gene TRBJ2-3, with 7 positions matching TRBD2. V shed 2 bases, J shed 4 bases, and the junction held 6 bases outside the gene matches. Germline CDR1 reads MNHEY; CDR2 reads SMNVEV (reference sequence). CDR3 size: 15 residues. The CDR3 sequence: CASSLGREFADTQYF. The CDR3 bases are TGTGCCAGCAGTTTAGGGCGGGAGTTCGCAGATACGCAGTATTTT.

This chain uses TRBV5-1 with TRBJ1-6, with 8 positions matching TRBD1. V lost 5 bases to trimming and J lost 5 bases; unmatched junction nucleotides: 3. In germline, CDR1 is SGHRS, CDR2 YFSETQ. This CDR3 region has 14 residues. The CDR3 DNA is TGCGCCAGCAGTAGGGACAGGAATAATTCACCCCTCCACTTT. Translation: CASSRDRNNSPLHF.

The chain joins TRBV5-6 to TRBJ1-5; 7 bases align to TRBD1. Germline CDR1 SGHDT, CDR2 YYEEEE. The CDR3 length is 15 residues. J gave up 7 bases and V 0 bases, and 7 bases lay outside the gene matches. The CDR3 loop is CASSLGQGPGQPQHF. The CDR3 region has the DNA TGTGCCAGCAGCTTGGGACAGGGTCCGGGGCAGCCCCAGCATTTT.

This clone was seen just once. The gene calls are TRBV3-1 (or the pseudogene TRBV3-2) and TRBJ1-1; D is uncertain. Germline values: CDR1 LGHDT, CDR2 YNNKEL (reference sequence). Trimming shortened V by 4 bases and J by 0 bases, and 9 bases separated the two germline ends. This CDR3 is 14 amino acids long. The CDR3 region is CASSPHRMNTEAFF. In DNA form, the CDR3 reads TGTGCCAGCAGCCCACACCGTATGAACACTGAAGCTTTCTTT.

The rearrangement links TRBV28 to TRBJ1-1; D is ambiguous. Per germline, CDR1 MDHEN and CDR2 SYDVKM. Trimming cost V 7 bases and J 4 bases, with 19 bases left between them. The CDR3 runs 15 residues. The CDR3 is CASIPQAGGITEAFF. DNA for the CDR3: TGTGCCAGCATTCCCCAGGCGGGAGGGATCACTGAAGCTTTCTTT.

This chain connects TRBV1 to TRBJ1-2; the D call of TRBD1 is as the table states it, not checked on the DNA. TRBV1 represents a pseudogene. This CDR3 is built from 17 residues. The CDR3 DNA is TGCACCAGCGAGACCTGGGGCAGGGGGCGAATTGGAGAGGGCTACACCTTC. Translated: CTSETWGRGRIGEGYTF.

This chain links TRBV12-3 or TRBV12-4 with TRBJ1-5, with 7 bases fitting TRBD1. Germline trimming cut 5 bases from V and 3 bases from J; bases unmatched to any gene: 1. The CDR3 runs to 13 residues. The CDR3 DNA reads as TGTGCCAGCAGTACAGGGGACAATCAGCCCCAGCATTTT. It codes for CASSTGDNQPQHF.

This chain joins TRBV6-5 and TRBJ1-6, with D possibly matching TRBD1 (5 bases). Per germline, CDR1 MNHEY and CDR2 SVGAGI. This CDR3 spans 13 amino acids. Trimming took off 7 bases at V and 6 bases at J, with 10 bases between the two ends. CDR3 amino acids: CASNGATNSPLHF. The DNA for the CDR3 is TGTGCCAGCAATGGGGCCACTAATTCACCCCTCCACTTT.

This clone is a singleton in its sample. The chain combines TRBV18 with TRBJ1-1; D unresolved. V shed 7 bases and J shed 2 bases, with 14 bases lying between them. This CDR3 is built from 14 residues. Germline assignment: CDR1 KGHSH and CDR2 LQKENI. The CDR3 region is CASWSGLSNTEAFF. DNA of the CDR3: TGTGCCAGCTGGAGTGGCCTGTCTAACACTGAAGCTTTCTTT.

The chain joins TRBV7-9 to TRBJ1-1, with TRBD1 identical over 8 bases. After removal of 5 bases from V and 4 bases from J, the junction contained 6 bases not matched to a gene. Germline loops: CDR1 SEHNR, CDR2 FQNEAQ (reference sequence). The CDR3 extends over 14 amino acids. The DNA for the CDR3 is TGTGCCAGCAGCATGACAGGGGTTCCCACTGAAGCTTTCTTT. Its protein product is CASSMTGVPTEAFF. Combining the CDR3 with reference TRBV7-9 and TRBJ1-1 gives the whole variable domain DTGVSQNPRHKITKRGQNVTFRCDPISEHNRLYWYRQTLGQGPEFLTYFQNEAQLEKSRLLSDRFSAERPKGSFSTLEIQRTEQGDSAMYLCASSMTGVPTEAFFGQGTRLTVV.

This clone has a single count. The V and J genes are TRBV28 and TRBJ2-2, with 11 bases that match TRBD2. CDR1 and CDR2 (germline): MDHEN, SYDVKM. The CDR3 runs to 16 residues. V lost 2 bases and J lost 4; bases outside the gene matches: 3. The CDR3 bases are TGTGCCAGCAGTTTAAGACTAGCGGGGTCCACCGGGGAGCTGTTTTTT. Translated: CASSLRLAGSTGELFF.

This CDR3 is CASSLSPSEQFF. CDR3 in DNA: TGTGCCAGCAGTTTATCCCCATCTGAGCAGTTCTTC. This rearrangement joins TRBV28 to TRBJ2-1; D not resolved. V gave up 1 base and J gave up 9 bases, with 7 bases separating them. CDR1 and CDR2 (germline): MDHEN, SYDVKM. The length of the CDR3 is 12 residues. Full variable domain (rest looked up from reference TRBV28 and TRBJ2-1): DVKVTQSSRYLVKRTGEKVFLECVQDMDHENMFWYRQDPGLGLRLIYFSYDVKMKEKGDIPEGYSVSREKKERFSLILESASTNQTSMYLCASSLSPSEQFFGPGTRLTVL.

CDR3 nucleotide sequence: TGCGCCAGCAGTCGAGCGGGAGTGGGAGAGACCCAGTACTTC. Its protein is CASSRAGVGETQYF. The J gene is TRBJ2-5, the V gene TRBV10-1; 8 bases map to TRBD2. CDR1 is WNHNN and CDR2 is SYGVQD in the germline V gene (reference sequence). With 5 bases clipped from V and 4 bases from J, the junction kept 6 bases outside the gene matches. The CDR3 is 14 amino acids.